These 28 T cell receptor beta chains were all obtained from the same sample, sequenced in a study of cytomegalovirus exposure and HLA in healthy donors. Primers for the PCR totalled 60 Vbeta and 13 Jbeta. Using immunoSEQ multiplex PCR, the repertoire was profiled, and TCRdb retains in-frame clones only, with some absent. Of 150,000 to 200,000 clones listed, approximately 84% were seen once; the top ten hold 4% to 6%. Sequencing was done on a sample of PBMCs. The source is a girl aged 10 to 17 in good health and CMV-seropositive.

The rearrangement links TRBV2 to TRBJ2-5; TRBD2 might be the D (5 bases). V lost 7 bases, J lost 5 bases, and 20 bases lay in between. This CDR3 contains 15 residues. The germline V gene encodes CDR1 SNHLY and CDR2 FYNNEI. The CDR3 loop is CASTAGSVWDETQYF. Written as DNA, the CDR3 is TGTGCCAGCACTGCGGGTTCAGTCTGGGATGAGACCCAGTACTTC.

A few counts support this clone. This chain uses TRBV19 with TRBJ1-5; D unresolved. This CDR3 has 12 residues. Trimming removed 6 bases at V and 3 bases at J, with 6 bases between. Germline V CDR1 and CDR2: LNHDA, SQIVND (reference sequence). CDR3 residues: CASRAANQPQHF. CDR3 nucleotide sequence: TGTGCCAGTAGGGCTGCCAATCAGCCCCAGCATTTT.

The chain couples TRBV4-1 to TRBJ1-2, with 7 bases fitting TRBD1. CDR3 length: 20 amino acids. CDR1 is MGHRA, CDR2 YSYEKL, per germline. Trimming at V came to 1 base and at J to 9 bases, leaving 26 bases not matched to a gene. In nucleotides, the CDR3 is TGCGCCAGCAGCCAAGTCCGATGGGAACCCCTGGACAGGCGCCCATTGAGCTACACCTTC. Translated, it gives CASSQVRWEPLDRRPLSYTF.

The genes are TRBV5-6 and TRBJ2-7, with 8 bases fitting TRBD1. Germline V CDR1 and CDR2: SGHDT, YYEEEE. The V gene end was trimmed by 3 bases and the J gene end by 9 bases; junction bases not matched to a gene: 5. This CDR3 spans 12 amino acids. The CDR3 reads CASSSGQGGQYF. The CDR3 DNA reads TGTGCCAGCAGCTCCGGACAGGGAGGGCAGTACTTC.

This clone was seen just once. The chain uses TRBV2 and TRBJ1-5, with D possibly being TRBD1 (6 bases). Trimming removed 6 bases at V and 3 bases at J, with 15 bases between. Germline loops: CDR1 SNHLY, CDR2 FYNNEI. CDR3 length: 15 residues. This CDR3 reads CASRKERQDNQPQHF. CDR3 DNA: TGTGCCAGCAGGAAAGAACGACAGGACAATCAGCCCCAGCATTTT.

This clone was seen just once. The chain carries TRBV12-5 and TRBJ1-1; D is ambiguous. V was clipped by 6 bases and J by 10 bases, with 15 bases between them. The CDR3 contains 12 residues. The V gene's germline CDR1 is LGHNT and CDR2 FRNRAP. CDR3 DNA: TGTGCTAGTGGCATCGGGAGTCTTGGAGCTTTCTTT. It is translated as CASGIGSLGAFF.

This clone was picked up a small number of times. The V and J genes are TRBV29-1 and TRBJ1-2; D remains ambiguous. Trimming took 2 bases from V and 10 from J, leaving 17 bases between them. Germline V gives CDR1 SQVTM, CDR2 ANQGSEA. This CDR3 region has 13 residues. CDR3 coding DNA: TGCAGCGTTGAAAAACAGCTCGCTTTTGTCTACACCTTC. Translated: CSVEKQLAFVYTF. Using reference TRBV29-1 and TRBJ1-2 for the parts outside the CDR3, the full variable domain is SAVISQKPSRDICQRGTSLTIQCQVDSQVTMMFWYRQQPGQSLTLIATANQGSEATYESGFVIDKFPISRPNLTFSTLTVSNMSPEDSSIYLCSVEKQLAFVYTFGSGTRLTVV.

V usage is TRBV5-4 and J usage is TRBJ2-7; 8 bases fit TRBD1. After removal of 2 bases from V and 2 bases from J, the junction contained 3 bases not matched to a gene. Germline V gene data show CDR1 as SGHNT and CDR2 as YYREEE (reference sequence). This CDR3 has 14 residues. CDR3 residues: CASSFGTGTYEQYF. CDR3 DNA: TGTGCCAGCAGCTTCGGGACAGGTACCTACGAGCAGTACTTC.

The chain couples TRBV7-8 to TRBJ1-1; a weak D match, TRBD1 (6 bases). The V gene lost 8 bases and the J gene lost 6 bases, with 16 bases spanning the gap. The CDR3 contains 13 residues. CDR1 and CDR2 (germline): SGHVS, FQNEAQ. For the CDR3, the DNA is TGTGCCAGCCTTGGGAAGGGGGAAGCTGAAGCTTTCTTT. Its protein product is CASLGKGEAEAFF.

This clone was seen only once. This chain uses TRBV4-1 with TRBJ2-1; TRBD2 aligns across 11 bases. Germline CDR1 reads MGHRA; CDR2 reads YSYEKL. The CDR3 consists of 16 residues. V lost 3 bases, J lost 8 bases, and 9 bases stayed unmatched. For the CDR3, the DNA is TGCGCCAGCAGCCAGTTAGCGGGGGGGGGATTGGATGAGCAGTTCTTC. Translation gives CASSQLAGGGLDEQFF.

The chain carries TRBV6-6 and TRBJ2-7, with a possible D match to TRBD2 (5 bases). The CDR3 has 13 residues. The germline gives CDR1 MNHNY, CDR2 SVGAGI (reference sequence). Deletions cut 2 bases from V and 9 bases from J, with 14 bases between. For the CDR3, the DNA is TGTGCCAGCAGTTACGGGCTAGCTTTAGCGCAGTACTTC. Amino acids: CASSYGLALAQYF.

The chain joins TRBV2 to TRBJ1-3, with D maybe TRBD1 (6 bases). Germline V gene data show CDR1 as SNHLY and CDR2 as FYNNEI. Between the trimmed V and J ends, which lost 7 bases and 2 bases, there was a span of 12 bases. The CDR3 runs to 14 residues. In DNA, the CDR3 is TGTGCCAGCAATCAGGACAGCCCTGGAAACACCATATATTTT. Translated, it gives CASNQDSPGNTIYF.

V and J are TRBV9 and TRBJ2-7; D is uncertain. Germline values: CDR1 SGDLS, CDR2 YYNGEE. The CDR3 consists of 16 residues. Trimming removed 0 bases from V and 2 bases from J, with 15 bases in between. CDR3 sequence: CASSVGSASTTYEQYF. The DNA for the CDR3 is TGTGCCAGCAGCGTAGGCTCGGCATCTACTACCTACGAGCAGTACTTC.

This chain joins TRBV7-3 and TRBJ2-2, with 11 bases identical to TRBD2. The CDR3 extends over 15 amino acids. The V and J ends lost 5 bases and 5 bases, in that order; junction bases with no gene match: 4. Germline CDR1 and CDR2: SGHTA and FQGTGA. The CDR3 loop reads CASSNSGGATGELFF. The DNA of the CDR3 is TGTGCCAGCAGCAATAGCGGGGGGGCGACCGGGGAGCTGTTTTTT. The entire variable domain, with the rest obtained from reference TRBV7-3 and TRBJ2-2, is as follows: GAGVSQTPSNKVTEKGKYVELRCDPISGHTALYWYRQSLGQGPEFLIYFQGTGAADDSGLPNDRFFAVRPEGSVSTLKIQRTERGDSAVYLCASSNSGGATGELFFGEGSRLTVL.

This clone came up a few times. The rearrangement joins TRBV25-1 to TRBJ1-1; 10 bases line up with TRBD1. Germline V gene lookup returns CDR1 MGHDK and CDR2 SYGVNS. This CDR3 region has 15 residues. The ends lost 6 bases at V and 1 base at J; junction bases unmatched: 5. CDR3 amino acids: CASREDRGSNTEAFF. CDR3 in DNA: TGTGCCAGCAGGGAGGACAGGGGGTCGAACACTGAAGCTTTCTTT.

The V call is TRBV7-3, the J call TRBJ1-1, with 7 bases fitting TRBD1. This CDR3 is 15 amino acids long. V shed 4 bases and J 1 base; nucleotides not matched to a gene: 6. The germline V gene has CDR1 SGHTA and CDR2 FQGTGA. DNA for the CDR3: TGTGCCAGCAGCTCATACAGGGGCGCGAACACTGAAGCTTTCTTT. Its translation: CASSSYRGANTEAFF.

This chain links TRBV9 with TRBJ2-7; TRBD2 matches 8 bases. The length of the CDR3 is 14 residues. Trimming took 1 base from V and 6 from J; bases not matched to a gene: 6. Germline V gene sequence: CDR1 SGDLS, CDR2 YYNGEE. CDR3 sequence (DNA): TGTGCCAGCAGCGTAACGGGGGGGCCCGTCGAGCAGTACTTC. Protein sequence: CASSVTGGPVEQYF.

The V and J genes are TRBV5-8 and TRBJ1-5; possible D gene TRBD1, 5 bases. V shed 4 bases and J shed 1 base, with 12 bases lying between them. The CDR3 runs to 15 residues. Germline lookup yields CDR1 SGHTS and CDR2 YDEGEE. CDR3 in DNA: TGTGCCAGCAGCCTCGACAGACTGAGCAATCAGCCCCAGCATTTT. As protein: CASSLDRLSNQPQHF.

This chain joins TRBV27 and TRBJ1-6; 8 positions agree with TRBD1. The CDR3 covers 16 residues. The ends lost 5 bases at V and 7 bases at J; junction bases unmatched: 10. Germline CDR1 reads MNHEY; CDR2 reads SMNVEV (reference sequence). The DNA for the CDR3 is TGTGCCAGCAGTCAGGTGGACAGGGTGTTAAATTCACCCCTCCACTTT. This encodes CASSQVDRVLNSPLHF.

This chain connects TRBV12-1 to TRBJ2-1; the tabulated D call, TRBD2, remains unverified against the DNA. TRBV12-1 corresponds to a pseudogene. This CDR3 is 15 amino acids long. The CDR3 region has the DNA TGTGCCAGCAGCTGCCTCGTTTTGCGGGACAATGAGCAGTTCTTC. Encoded protein: CASSCLVLRDNEQFF.

This chain uses TRBV6-1 with TRBJ2-1, with TRBD2 matching over 12 bases. The germline gives CDR1 MNHNS, CDR2 SASEGT. The junction had 7 bases not matched to a gene; V was cut back by 5 bases and J by 8 bases. The CDR3 runs 15 residues. CDR3 coding DNA: TGTGCCAGCAGTCAAGGGACTAGCGGGTCGGATGAGCAGTTCTTC. Residues: CASSQGTSGSDEQFF.

The sample holds a few counts of this clone. This rearrangement joins TRBV13 to TRBJ2-5, with TRBD2 identical over 10 bases. J was trimmed by 5 bases and V by 5 bases; bases with no gene match: 2. Germline V gene data show CDR1 as PRHDT and CDR2 as FYEKMQ (reference sequence). This CDR3 is built from 13 residues. CDR3 nucleotides: TGTGCCAGCAGCCATAGCGGGGGGGAGACCCAGTACTTC. This encodes CASSHSGGETQYF.

The chain carries TRBV7-9 and TRBJ1-1, with TRBD1 as a possible D gene (6 bases). Germline V CDR1 and CDR2: SEHNR, FQNEAQ (reference sequence). With 2 bases removed from V and 1 base from J, the gap between germline ends came to 8 bases. The CDR3 totals 14 residues. The DNA of the CDR3 is TGTGCCAGCAGCTTAACGACAGGGAACACTGAAGCTTTCTTT. It codes for CASSLTTGNTEAFF.

The chain employs TRBV5-4 and TRBJ2-3, with TRBD2 identical over 8 bases. Trimming cost V 7 bases and J 1 base; bases outside gene matches: 11. The CDR3 length is 16 residues. The germline CDR1 and CDR2 sequences are SGHNT and YYREEE (reference sequence). The CDR3 loop is CASGSTNSGGTDTQYF. The CDR3 DNA reads TGTGCCAGCGGCTCGACTAATAGCGGGGGCACAGATACGCAGTATTTT.

The count of this clone is one. The rearrangement uses TRBV2 and TRBJ1-2; tentative D call: TRBD1 (5 bases). V lost 6 bases to trimming and J lost 5 bases, with 10 bases between them. This CDR3 is built from 12 residues. The germline V gene has CDR1 SNHLY and CDR2 FYNNEI. The CDR3 sequence: CASRPSGYGYTF. Written as DNA, the CDR3 is TGTGCCAGCAGGCCGTCAGGGTATGGCTACACCTTC.

The V gene is TRBV15, the J gene TRBJ2-7; no clear D gene. Between the trimmed V and J ends, which lost 0 bases and 4 bases, there was a span of 16 bases. The germline gives CDR1 LNHNV, CDR2 YYDKDF (reference sequence). The CDR3 totals 16 residues. The CDR3 DNA follows: TGTGCCACCAGCAGAGATCAAGCTGAGAGCCCGTACGAGCAGTACTTC. As protein: CATSRDQAESPYEQYF. Looking up the rest from reference TRBV15 and TRBJ2-7 gives the full variable domain: DAMVIQNPRYQVTQFGKPVTLSCSQTLNHNVMYWYQQKSSQAPKLLFHYYDKDFNNEADTPDNFQSRRPNTSFCFLDIRSPGLGDTAMYLCATSRDQAESPYEQYFGPGTRLTVT.

The gene calls are TRBV7-6 and TRBJ1-4; D perhaps matches TRBD1 (5 bases). V was clipped by 4 bases and J by 2 bases, with 11 bases between them. The CDR3 has 15 residues. Germline lookup yields CDR1 SGHVS and CDR2 FNYEAQ. DNA for the CDR3: TGTGCCAGCAGCTCAACAGGTGCCACTAATGAAAAACTGTTTTTT. Translated: CASSSTGATNEKLFF.

The chain employs TRBV18 and TRBJ2-7; maybe TRBD1 (6 bases). Trimming pared 3 bases from V and 4 bases from J, leaving 16 bases between. Germline V gene sequence: CDR1 KGHSH, CDR2 LQKENI. The CDR3 has 15 residues. This CDR3 is CASSPPHTGRYEQYF. CDR3 bases: TGTGCCAGCTCACCTCCCCATACAGGGAGATACGAGCAGTACTTC. The variable domain in full, with the rest retrieved from reference TRBV18 and TRBJ2-7, is NAGVMQNPRHLVRRRGQEARLRCSPMKGHSHVYWYRQLPEEGLKFMVYLQKENIIDESGMPKERFSAEFPKEGPSILRIQQVVRGDSAAYFCASSPPHTGRYEQYFGPGTRLTVT.